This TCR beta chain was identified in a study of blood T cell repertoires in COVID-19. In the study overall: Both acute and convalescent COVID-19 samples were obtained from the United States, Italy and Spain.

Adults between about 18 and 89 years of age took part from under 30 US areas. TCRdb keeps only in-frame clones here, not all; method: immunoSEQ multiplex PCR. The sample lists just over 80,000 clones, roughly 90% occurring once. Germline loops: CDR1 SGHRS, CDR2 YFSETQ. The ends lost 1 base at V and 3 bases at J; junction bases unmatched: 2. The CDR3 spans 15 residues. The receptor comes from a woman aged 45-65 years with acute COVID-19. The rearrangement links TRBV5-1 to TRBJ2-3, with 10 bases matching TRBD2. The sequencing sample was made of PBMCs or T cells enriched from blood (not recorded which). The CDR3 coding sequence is TGCGCCAGCAGCTTGCGAGCGGGAGGGACAGATACGCAGTATTTT. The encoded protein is CASSLRAGGTDTQYF.